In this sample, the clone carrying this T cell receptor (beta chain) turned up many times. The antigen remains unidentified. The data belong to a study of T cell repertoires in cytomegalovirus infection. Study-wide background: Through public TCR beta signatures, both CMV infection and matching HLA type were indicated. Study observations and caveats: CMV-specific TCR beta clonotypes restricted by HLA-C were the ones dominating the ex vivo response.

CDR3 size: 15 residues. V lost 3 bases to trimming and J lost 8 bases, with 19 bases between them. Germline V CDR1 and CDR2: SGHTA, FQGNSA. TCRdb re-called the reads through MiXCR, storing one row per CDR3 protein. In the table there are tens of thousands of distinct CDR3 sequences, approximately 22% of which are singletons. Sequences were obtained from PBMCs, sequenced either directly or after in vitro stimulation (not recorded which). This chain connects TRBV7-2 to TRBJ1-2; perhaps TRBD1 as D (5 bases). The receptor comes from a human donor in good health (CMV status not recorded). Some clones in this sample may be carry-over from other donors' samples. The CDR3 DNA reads TGTGCCAGCAGCTTGGGTCAGACAGCCCAGAGGGGCTACACCTTC. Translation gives CASSLGQTAQRGYTF.